The T cell receptor beta chain described here comes from a study of shared clonotypes between healthy human individuals. Study conclusions and caveats: Clonotypes shared by all four sorted-subset donors had higher generation probabilities than non-shared clonotypes. Incomplete sequencing of sorted subsets was indicated by rarefaction despite large depth. Larger richness was generally estimated for naive than memory subsets.

The germline V gene has CDR1 SGHRS and CDR2 YFSETQ. This CDR3 contains 13 residues. With 2 bases clipped from V and 3 bases from J, the junction kept 1 base outside the gene matches. Splitting the CD4+ cells yielded a CD45RA+ naive subset and a CD45RA-negative memory subset. For this clone: Its target is not known. Additional DNA sequences in this sample encode the identical CDR3.

Only in-frame clones appear in the TCRdb table, and some are missing; sequencing was by immunoSEQ multiplex PCR. The data contain around 1.6 million clones, around 98% of them singletons. The sequence was collected from a man aged 25 to 45 in good health. The V call is TRBV5-1, the J call TRBJ1-2; 7 bases match TRBD1. Sequencing was done on a sample of naive CD4+ T cells sorted from blood. Noted subset: CD45RA+ positively selected. The CDR3 reads CASSLGQDYGYTF. CDR3 nucleotide sequence: TGCGCCAGCAGCTTAGGACAGGACTATGGCTACACCTTC.